The present T cell receptor beta chain was sequenced within a study of identical twins. In this sample, this clonotype turned up a few times. TCRdb reanalysed the 5' RACE reads using MiXCR and keeps one entry per CDR3 protein. The table includes more than 1.5 million distinct CDR3 sequences, about 32% detected once. The CDR3 covers 15 residues. V was clipped by 7 bases and J by 1 base, with 11 bases between them. CDR1 and CDR2 (germline): MNHEY, SVGAGI. Sequenced: cord blood. V gene TRBV6-5 combines with J gene TRBJ2-6; D is unresolved. The sequence came from a newborn girl in good health. The CDR3 is CASTFSRSGANVLTF. In nucleotides, the CDR3 is TGTGCCAGCACCTTCAGCCGGTCTGGGGCCAACGTCCTGACTTTC.